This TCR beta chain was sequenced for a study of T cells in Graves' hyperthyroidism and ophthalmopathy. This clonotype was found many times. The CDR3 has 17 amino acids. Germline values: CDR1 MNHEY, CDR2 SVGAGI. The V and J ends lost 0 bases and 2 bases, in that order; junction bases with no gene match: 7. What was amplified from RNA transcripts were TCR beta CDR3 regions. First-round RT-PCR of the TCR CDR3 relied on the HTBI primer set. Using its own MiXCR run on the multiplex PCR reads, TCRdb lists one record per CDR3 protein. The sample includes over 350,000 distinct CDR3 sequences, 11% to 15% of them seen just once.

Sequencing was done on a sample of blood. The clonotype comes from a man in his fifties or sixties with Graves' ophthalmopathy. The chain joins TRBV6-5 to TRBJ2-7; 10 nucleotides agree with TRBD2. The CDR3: CASSYSESGRDPYEQYF. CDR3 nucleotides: TGTGCCAGCAGTTACTCTGAAAGCGGGAGGGACCCCTACGAGCAGTACTTC.